Listed here are 25 T cell receptor beta chains from one sample, sequenced in a study of cytomegalovirus exposure and HLA in healthy donors. The primer mix had 60 Vbeta and 13 Jbeta primers. Profiling relied on immunoSEQ multiplex PCR, and the TCRdb table lists in-frame clones only, not all of them. The table records some 170,000 clones, around 81% of them present only once. The sequenced sample was PBMCs. The receptors were sampled from a woman aged 50 to 60 in good health and CMV-seronegative.

A few counts support this clone. This chain links TRBV5-1 with TRBJ2-5; D may be TRBD2 (5 bases). The CDR3 runs 15 residues. V dropped 1 base and J dropped 4 bases, with 14 bases sitting between them. Germline V CDR1 and CDR2: SGHRS, YFSETQ. The CDR3 coding sequence is TGCGCCAGCAGCTTGAACGTAGGTGGAGGAGAGACCCAGTACTTC. This translates into CASSLNVGGGETQYF.

V is TRBV5-4 and J is TRBJ2-1; weak D call: TRBD1 (7 bases). CDR1 and CDR2 from the germline V gene are SGHNT and YYREEE (reference sequence). CDR3 size: 14 residues. Trimming left V 5 bases short and J 8 bases short, with 17 bases between. CDR3 amino acids: CASRVEGAWDEQFF. CDR3 nucleotide sequence: TGTGCCAGCAGAGTGGAGGGGGCGTGGGATGAGCAGTTCTTC.

The rearrangement uses TRBV7-9 and TRBJ1-2; TRBD1 matches 10 bases. The CDR3 runs 15 residues. Losses at the gene ends were 5 bases for V and 6 bases for J; bases not matched to a gene: 9. Germline V CDR1 and CDR2: SEHNR, FQNEAQ (reference sequence). CDR3 sequence: CASSIGDRGSDGYTF. CDR3 DNA: TGTGCCAGCAGCATTGGGGACAGGGGATCTGATGGCTACACCTTC.

The chain is built from TRBV6-1 and TRBJ1-1; D ambiguous. The CDR3 has 13 amino acids. Trimming removed 6 bases at V and 1 base at J, with 9 bases between. CDR1 and CDR2 from the germline V gene are MNHNS and SASEGT. The CDR3 nucleotides are TGTGCCAGCAGCCCCAGGAAGAACACTGAAGCTTTCTTT. Protein product: CASSPRKNTEAFF.

The V call is TRBV28, the J call TRBJ1-4, with D perhaps matching TRBD1 (6 bases). CDR1 and CDR2 from the germline V gene are MDHEN and SYDVKM. The CDR3 covers 14 residues. The V end was cut by 8 bases, the J end by 7 bases, with 17 bases between. The CDR3 coding sequence is TGTGCCAGCGGTGGGGGCGGGGGCACTGAAAAACTGTTTTTT. It codes for CASGGGGGTEKLFF.

V usage is TRBV4-1 and J usage is TRBJ2-2; 9 nucleotides match TRBD1. The germline V gene has CDR1 MGHRA and CDR2 YSYEKL. This CDR3 contains 17 residues. After removal of 1 base from V and 3 bases from J, the junction contained 6 bases not matched to a gene. The CDR3 sequence: CASSQAAGQGYTGELFF. The CDR3, as DNA: TGCGCCAGCAGCCAAGCCGCGGGACAGGGCTACACCGGGGAGCTGTTTTTT.

V is TRBV29-1 and J is TRBJ1-1; D remains ambiguous. The germline V gene encodes CDR1 SQVTM and CDR2 ANQGSEA. The CDR3 sequence is 13 residues long. V was cut by 7 bases and J by 1 base, with 13 bases left in between. The CDR3, as DNA: TGCAGCGCCGCTTGGGCGAGGAACACTGAAGCTTTCTTT. As protein: CSAAWARNTEAFF.

The V and J genes are TRBV9 and TRBJ2-7; maybe TRBD1 (6 bases). Trimming removed 7 bases at V and 1 base at J, with 15 bases between. This CDR3 is 14 amino acids long. From germline, CDR1 is SGDLS and CDR2 YYNGEE. CDR3 protein: CASGPYDRSYEQYF. The CDR3 nucleotides read TGTGCCAGCGGACCGTATGACAGGTCCTACGAGCAGTACTTC.

V is TRBV18 and J is TRBJ1-6; TRBD1 agrees at 7 bases. CDR3 length: 13 residues. In germline, CDR1 is KGHSH, CDR2 LQKENI. V was clipped by 5 bases and J by 8 bases; unmatched bases: 3. The CDR3 loop is CASSVGTDSPLHF. In DNA, the CDR3 is TGTGCCAGCTCAGTAGGGACAGATTCACCCCTCCACTTT.

The chain couples TRBV7-2 to TRBJ2-5; TRBD2 is a possible D gene (6 bases). The CDR3 contains 14 residues. V lost 8 bases and J lost 4, with 17 bases in between. Germline CDR1 and CDR2: SGHTA and FQGNSA. CDR3: CASGSGSGGETQYF. Written as DNA, the CDR3 is TGTGCCAGCGGGTCCGGGAGCGGAGGAGAGACCCAGTACTTC. Drawing the rest from reference TRBV7-2 and TRBJ2-5, the complete variable domain is GAGVSQSPSNKVTEKGKDVELRCDPISGHTALYWYRQSLGQGLEFLIYFQGNSAPDKSGLPSDRFSAERTGGSVSTLTIQRTQQEDSAVYLCASGSGSGGETQYFGPGTRLLVL.

The rearrangement uses TRBV28 and TRBJ1-2; D is possibly TRBD1 (5 bases). V lost 6 bases and J lost 0, with 17 bases in between. CDR3 length: 16 residues. The germline V gene has CDR1 MDHEN and CDR2 SYDVKM. The chain's CDR3 is CASSAPAGSANYGYTF. CDR3 nucleotide sequence: TGTGCCAGCAGCGCCCCAGCAGGGTCAGCTAACTATGGCTACACCTTC.

This chain uses TRBV19 with TRBJ1-6; perhaps TRBD1 as D (5 bases). This CDR3 is 14 amino acids long. V dropped 2 bases and J dropped 7 bases, with 9 bases sitting between them. CDR1 and CDR2 from the germline V gene are LNHDA and SQIVND (reference sequence). The CDR3 sequence: CASSIRQGNSPLHF. In DNA form, the CDR3 reads TGTGCCAGTAGTATACGGCAGGGCAATTCACCCCTCCACTTT.

V and J are TRBV5-1 and TRBJ2-5, with 8 bases identical to TRBD1. With 4 bases clipped from V and 1 base from J, the junction kept 3 bases outside the gene matches. CDR1 is SGHRS, CDR2 YFSETQ, per germline. This CDR3 region has 14 residues. CDR3 sequence reads: CASSLGTGQETQYF. In DNA, the CDR3 is TGCGCCAGCAGCCTGGGGACAGGCCAAGAGACCCAGTACTTC.

The table lists this clone with a count of one. This chain links TRBV5-1 with TRBJ2-5, with 8 bases aligning to TRBD1. Looked up from germline, CDR1 is SGHRS and CDR2 is YFSETQ. The CDR3 sequence is 17 residues long. The V and J ends lost 0 bases and 5 bases, in that order; junction bases with no gene match: 12. The CDR3, as DNA: TGCGCCAGCAGCTTGGCCGGTATCGACAGGGGAGGTGAGACCCAGTACTTC. It translates to CASSLAGIDRGGETQYF.

The V gene is TRBV5-8, the J gene TRBJ2-1; tentative D call: TRBD2 (7 bases). The V end lost 4 bases, the J end lost 5 bases, and 16 bases lay between the germline ends. Germline CDR1 and CDR2: SGHTS and YDEGEE. CDR3 length equals 15 residues. The CDR3 DNA reads as TGTGCCAGCAGCGTGGGAGGGGGTACCCACAATGAGCAGTTCTTC. Its translation is CASSVGGGTHNEQFF. Using reference TRBV5-8 and TRBJ2-1 for the parts outside the CDR3, the full variable domain is EAGVTQSPTHLIKTRGQQATLRCSPISGHTSVYWYQQALGLGLQFLLWYDEGEERNRGNFPPRFSGRQFPNYSSELNVNALELEDSALYLCASSVGGGTHNEQFFGPGTRLTVL.

This sequence joins TRBV7-9 and TRBJ2-5, with TRBD1 matching 10 bases. The J call may be incorrect, as the DNA end agrees better with TRBJ2-7. Germline CDR1 and CDR2: SEHNR and FQNEAQ (reference sequence). CDR3 length: 15 amino acids. The CDR3 spells CASSSWTGGSYEQYF. The DNA for the CDR3 is TGTGCCAGCAGTTCCTGGACAGGGGGCTCCTACGAGCAGTACTTC.

The rearrangement uses TRBV10-3 and TRBJ1-3, with a possible D match to TRBD1 (5 bases). The germline gives CDR1 ENHRY, CDR2 SYGVKD. This CDR3 is 15 amino acids long. V shed 6 bases and J shed 0 bases, with 12 bases lying between them. This chain's CDR3 is CAISRQTVSGNTIYF. Written as DNA, the CDR3 is TGTGCCATCAGCCGACAGACGGTCTCTGGAAACACCATATATTTT.

The V call is TRBV9, the J call TRBJ2-2; possibly TRBD1 for D (6 bases). Trimming shortened V by 0 bases and J by 4 bases, and 7 bases separated the two germline ends. Looked up from germline, CDR1 is SGDLS and CDR2 is YYNGEE. CDR3 length equals 14 residues. Here the CDR3 reads CASSVGGGTGELFF. The CDR3 DNA reads TGTGCCAGCAGCGTAGGAGGGGGCACCGGGGAGCTGTTTTTT.

Only a few counts were recorded for this clone. The chain couples TRBV28 to TRBJ2-5, with 7 bases that match TRBD2. The trim removed 7 bases at V and 1 base at J, leaving 9 bases unmatched. Germline V lookup: CDR1 MDHEN, CDR2 SYDVKM. The CDR3 has 15 amino acids. The CDR3 coding sequence is TGTGCCAGCACTCCGGGGGAGGGCCTCCAAGAGACCCAGTACTTC. Its protein is CASTPGEGLQETQYF.

The chain couples TRBV19 to TRBJ1-2; the match to TRBD1 covers 12 bases. Germline CDR1 and CDR2: LNHDA and SQIVND (reference sequence). The V and J ends lost 3 bases and 7 bases, in that order; junction bases with no gene match: 3. This CDR3 comprises 14 residues. In nucleotides, the CDR3 is TGTGCCAGTAGTATGGGACAGGGGGCTGGTGGCTACACCTTC. It translates to CASSMGQGAGGYTF.

The rearrangement links TRBV23-1 to TRBJ2-6; TRBD1 is a possible D gene (6 bases). TRBV23-1 is marked as an open reading frame, function uncertain. Trimming took 7 bases from V and 2 from J, leaving 9 bases between them. CDR3 length equals 14 residues. Here the CDR3 reads CASNPGAGANVLTF. In DNA form, the CDR3 reads TGCGCCAGCAACCCAGGGGCTGGGGCCAACGTCCTGACTTTC.

This chain links TRBV6-1 with TRBJ2-5, with D perhaps TRBD1 (6 bases). The CDR3 consists of 14 residues. Per the germline V gene, CDR1 is MNHNS and CDR2 is SASEGT. V was shortened by 4 bases and J by 5 bases, with 14 bases between the two germline ends. CDR3 residues: CASSASTGGETQYF. Written as DNA, the CDR3 is TGTGCCAGCAGTGCGTCGACAGGCGGGGAGACCCAGTACTTC.

The chain links TRBV19 to TRBJ1-5, with a possible D match to TRBD1 (6 bases). The V end was cut by 3 bases, the J end by 5 bases, with 14 bases between. CDR3 length equals 15 residues. CDR1 LNHDA and CDR2 SQIVND come from the germline V gene (reference sequence). CDR3 in amino acids: CASSIPHRDHQPQHF. The CDR3 bases are TGTGCCAGTAGTATCCCCCACAGGGACCATCAGCCCCAGCATTTT.

The rearrangement joins TRBV6-6 to TRBJ1-5, with TRBD1 identical over 8 bases. Trimming took 5 bases from V and 4 from J; bases not matched to a gene: 4. Germline CDR1 and CDR2: MNHNY and SVGAGI (reference sequence). The CDR3 consists of 14 residues. The CDR3 loop reads CASSHRGSNQPQHF. CDR3 sequence (DNA): TGTGCCAGCAGTCACAGGGGGTCTAATCAGCCCCAGCATTTT.

The rearrangement uses TRBV5-6 and TRBJ1-2; 7 nucleotides match TRBD1. V shed 8 bases, J shed 7 bases, and the junction held 11 bases outside the gene matches. CDR1 SGHDT and CDR2 YYEEEE come from the germline V gene. The CDR3 runs 13 residues. Written as DNA, the CDR3 is TGTGCCAGTAGAGGGGGCCCCATGGGTGGCTACACCTTC. This translates into CASRGGPMGGYTF.